This TCR beta chain was sequenced for a study of T cells in Graves' hyperthyroidism and ophthalmopathy. The V gene's germline CDR1 is DFQATT and CDR2 SNEGSKA (reference sequence). V shed 3 bases and J shed 5 bases, with 13 bases lying between them. This CDR3 has 13 residues. Absence of ophthalmopathy progression within 18 months defined stable Graves' hyperthyroidism. Patients were excluded because of uncontrolled infection, other autoimmune disease, pregnancy or lactation. This clonotype showed up many times. TCR beta CDR3 regions were amplified from RNA. Using the HTBI primer set, a first-round RT-PCR was run on the TCR CDR3. TCRdb called the multiplex PCR reads again in MiXCR, with one record for every CDR3 protein. The table includes about 740,000 distinct CDR3 sequences, 14% detected once.

This sequence was found in a woman in her late teens or twenties with Graves' hyperthyroidism. The chain joins TRBV20-1 to TRBJ1-1; D is ambiguous. Sequencing was carried out using blood. CDR3 DNA sequence: TGCAGTGCTAGTCGAACACTGCGGACTGAAGCTTTCTTT. It encodes CSASRTLRTEAFF.